One TCR beta chain is described in this entry. The PCR ran on 60 Vbeta and 13 Jbeta primers. The protocol was immunoSEQ multiplex PCR, while the TCRdb copy is restricted to in-frame clones and leaves out a portion. The sample has more than 95,000 clones, and its top ten clones hold 2.5% to 3%. With 1 base removed from V and 4 bases from J, the gap between germline ends came to 11 bases. Germline lookup yields CDR1 GTSNPN and CDR2 SVGIG (reference sequence). CDR3 length: 15 amino acids. This sample is part of a study of cytomegalovirus exposure and HLA in healthy donors. Source material: PBMCs. The V and J genes are TRBV30 and TRBJ2-6; D remains ambiguous. The sequence was obtained from a man aged 25-45 years in good health and CMV-seronegative. The CDR3 loop is CAWSGPGPGANVLTF. In DNA form, the CDR3 reads TGTGCCTGGAGTGGCCCAGGCCCCGGGGCCAACGTCCTGACTTTC.